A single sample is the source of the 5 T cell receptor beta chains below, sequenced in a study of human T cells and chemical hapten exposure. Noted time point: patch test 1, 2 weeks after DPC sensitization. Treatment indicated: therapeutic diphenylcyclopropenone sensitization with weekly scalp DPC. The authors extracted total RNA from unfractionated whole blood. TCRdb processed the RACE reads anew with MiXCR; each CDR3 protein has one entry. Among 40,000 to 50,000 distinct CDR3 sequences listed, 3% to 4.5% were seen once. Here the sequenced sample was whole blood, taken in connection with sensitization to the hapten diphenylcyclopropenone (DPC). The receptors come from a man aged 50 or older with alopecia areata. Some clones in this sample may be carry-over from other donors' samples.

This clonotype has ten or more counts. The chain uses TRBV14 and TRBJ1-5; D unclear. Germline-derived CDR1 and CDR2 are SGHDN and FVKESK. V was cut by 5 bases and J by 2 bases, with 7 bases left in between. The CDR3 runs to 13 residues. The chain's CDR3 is CASSGQGNQPQHF. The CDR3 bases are TGTGCCAGCAGCGGGCAGGGCAATCAGCCCCAGCATTTT. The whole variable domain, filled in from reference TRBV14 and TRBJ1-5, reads EAGVTQFPSHSVIEKGQTVTLRCDPISGHDNLYWYRRVMGKEIKFLLHFVKESKQDESGMPNNRFLAERTGGTYSTLKVQPAELEDSGVYFCASSGQGNQPQHFGDGTRLSIL.

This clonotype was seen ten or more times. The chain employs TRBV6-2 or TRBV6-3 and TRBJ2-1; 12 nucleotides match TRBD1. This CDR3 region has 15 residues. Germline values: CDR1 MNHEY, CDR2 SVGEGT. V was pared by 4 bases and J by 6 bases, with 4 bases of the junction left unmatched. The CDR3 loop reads CASSSGTGGFNEQFF. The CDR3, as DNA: TGTGCCAGCAGTTCCGGGACAGGGGGCTTCAATGAGCAGTTCTTC.

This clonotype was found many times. CDR3 coding DNA: TGTGCCAGCAGCTTAGGTCCGGCGGTGGAGCAGTTCTTC. Protein: CASSLGPAVEQFF. The genes are TRBV7-9 and TRBJ2-1; no definite D call. V gave up 1 base and J gave up 10 bases, with 11 bases separating them. Germline CDR1 is SEHNR and CDR2 is FQNEAQ (reference sequence). The CDR3 runs 13 residues.

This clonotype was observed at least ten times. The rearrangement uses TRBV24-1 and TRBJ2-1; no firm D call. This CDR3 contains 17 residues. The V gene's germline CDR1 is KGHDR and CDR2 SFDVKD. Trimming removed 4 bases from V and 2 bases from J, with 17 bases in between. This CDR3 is CATSDAGPPGAYNEQFF. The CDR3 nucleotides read TGTGCCACCAGTGACGCCGGGCCCCCTGGCGCCTACAATGAGCAGTTCTTC.

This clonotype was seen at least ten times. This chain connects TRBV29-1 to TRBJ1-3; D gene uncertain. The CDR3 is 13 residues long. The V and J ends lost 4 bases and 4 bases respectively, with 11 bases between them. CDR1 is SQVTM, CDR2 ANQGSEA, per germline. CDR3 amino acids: CSVGTALGNTIYF. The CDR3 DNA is TGCAGCGTTGGGACCGCCTTGGGAAACACCATATATTTT.